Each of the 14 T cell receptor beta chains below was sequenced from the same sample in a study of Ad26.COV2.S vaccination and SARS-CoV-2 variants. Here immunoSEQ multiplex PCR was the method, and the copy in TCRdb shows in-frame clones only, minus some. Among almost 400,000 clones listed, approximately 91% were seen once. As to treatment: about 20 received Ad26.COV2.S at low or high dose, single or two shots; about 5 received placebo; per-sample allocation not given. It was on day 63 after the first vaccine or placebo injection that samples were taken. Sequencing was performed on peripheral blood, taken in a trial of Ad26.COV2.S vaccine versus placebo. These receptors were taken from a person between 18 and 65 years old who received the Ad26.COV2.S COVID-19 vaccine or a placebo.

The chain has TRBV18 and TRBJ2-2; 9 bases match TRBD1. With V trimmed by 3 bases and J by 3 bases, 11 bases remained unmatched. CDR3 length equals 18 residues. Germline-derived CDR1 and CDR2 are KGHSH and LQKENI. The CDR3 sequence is CASSPRLTTGGHTGELFF. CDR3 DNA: TGTGCCAGCTCACCTCGCCTCACGACAGGGGGTCACACCGGGGAGCTGTTTTTT.

The CDR3 coding sequence is TGTGCCAGCAGCCAAGGGGTCCCTAATGAGCAGTTCTTC. Translation: CASSQGVPNEQFF. The V call is TRBV28, the J call TRBJ2-1, with a tentative D call TRBD1 (5 bases). The V and J ends lost 6 bases and 7 bases respectively, with 13 bases between them. Germline V CDR1 and CDR2: MDHEN, SYDVKM. The CDR3 sequence is 13 residues long.

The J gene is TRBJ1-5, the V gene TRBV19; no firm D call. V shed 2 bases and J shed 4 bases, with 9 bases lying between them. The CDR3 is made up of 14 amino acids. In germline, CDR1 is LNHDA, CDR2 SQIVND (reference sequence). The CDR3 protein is CASSISRGNQPQHF. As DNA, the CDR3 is TGTGCCAGTAGTATATCCCGGGGAAATCAGCCCCAGCATTTT.

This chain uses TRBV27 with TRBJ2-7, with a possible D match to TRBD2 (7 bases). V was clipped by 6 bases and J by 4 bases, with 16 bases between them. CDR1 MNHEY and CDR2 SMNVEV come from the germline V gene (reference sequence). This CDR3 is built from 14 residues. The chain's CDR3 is CASRPQAGAYEQYF. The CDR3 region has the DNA TGTGCCAGCAGACCCCAGGCGGGGGCGTACGAGCAGTACTTC.

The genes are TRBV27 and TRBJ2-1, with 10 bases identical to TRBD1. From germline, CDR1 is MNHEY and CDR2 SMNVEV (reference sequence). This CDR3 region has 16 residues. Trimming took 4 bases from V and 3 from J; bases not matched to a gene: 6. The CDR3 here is CASSSGTGASYNEQFF. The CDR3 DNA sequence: TGTGCCAGCAGTTCCGGGACAGGGGCTAGCTACAATGAGCAGTTCTTC.

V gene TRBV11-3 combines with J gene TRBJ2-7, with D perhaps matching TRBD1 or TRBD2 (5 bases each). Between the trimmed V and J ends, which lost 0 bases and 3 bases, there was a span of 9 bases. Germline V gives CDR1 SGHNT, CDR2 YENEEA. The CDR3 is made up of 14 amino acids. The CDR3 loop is CASSLEGTGYEQYF. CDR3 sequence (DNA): TGTGCCAGCAGCTTAGAAGGGACCGGCTACGAGCAGTACTTC.

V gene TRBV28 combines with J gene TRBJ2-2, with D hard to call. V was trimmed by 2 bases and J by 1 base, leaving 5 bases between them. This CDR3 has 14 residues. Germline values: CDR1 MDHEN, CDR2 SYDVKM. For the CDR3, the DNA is TGTGCCAGCAGTTTAAAAATGAACACCGGGGAGCTGTTTTTT. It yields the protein CASSLKMNTGELFF.

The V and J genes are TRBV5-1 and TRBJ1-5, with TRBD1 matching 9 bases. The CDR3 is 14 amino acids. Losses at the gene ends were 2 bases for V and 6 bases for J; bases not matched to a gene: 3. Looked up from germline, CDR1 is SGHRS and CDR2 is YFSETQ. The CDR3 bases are TGCGCCAGCAGCTTAACAGGGGGCAGTCAGCCCCAGCATTTT. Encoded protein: CASSLTGGSQPQHF.

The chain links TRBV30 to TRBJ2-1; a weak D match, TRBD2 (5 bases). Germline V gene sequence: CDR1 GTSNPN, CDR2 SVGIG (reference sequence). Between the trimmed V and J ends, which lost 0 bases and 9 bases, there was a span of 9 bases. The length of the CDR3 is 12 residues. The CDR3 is CAWSVSGGEQFF. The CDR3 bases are TGTGCCTGGAGTGTATCTGGAGGTGAGCAGTTCTTC.

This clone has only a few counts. The CDR3 reads CASSQSAGLGGYTF. CDR3 nucleotides: TGTGCCAGCAGCCAATCTGCAGGGCTCGGTGGCTACACCTTC. The chain employs TRBV3-1 (or the pseudogene TRBV3-2) and TRBJ1-2; TRBD1 is a possible D gene (5 bases). Germline CDR1 reads LGHDT; CDR2 reads YNNKEL (reference sequence). V was pared by 2 bases and J by 7 bases, with 14 bases between. CDR3 length: 14 residues.

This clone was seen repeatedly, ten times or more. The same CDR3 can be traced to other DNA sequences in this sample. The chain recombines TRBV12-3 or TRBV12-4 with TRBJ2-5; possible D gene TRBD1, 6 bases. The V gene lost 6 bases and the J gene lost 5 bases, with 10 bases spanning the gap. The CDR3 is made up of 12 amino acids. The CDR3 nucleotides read TGTGCCAGCAGCGACAGGTCGGAGACCCAGTACTTC. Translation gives CASSDRSETQYF.

CDR3 DNA: TGTGCCAGCAGCTTCGGACAGATGAACACTGAAGCTTTCTTT. Protein: CASSFGQMNTEAFF. This sequence joins TRBV27 and TRBJ1-1, with a weak D call TRBD1 (6 bases). V was cut by 6 bases and J by 0 bases, with 11 bases left in between. This CDR3 has 14 amino acids. Germline V lookup: CDR1 MNHEY, CDR2 SMNVEV (reference sequence).

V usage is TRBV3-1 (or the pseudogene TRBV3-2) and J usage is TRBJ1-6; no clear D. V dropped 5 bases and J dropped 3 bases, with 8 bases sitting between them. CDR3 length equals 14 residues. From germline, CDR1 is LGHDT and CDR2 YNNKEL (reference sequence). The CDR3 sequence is CASSSGLYNSPLHF. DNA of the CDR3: TGTGCCAGCAGCTCCGGACTCTATAATTCACCCCTCCACTTT.

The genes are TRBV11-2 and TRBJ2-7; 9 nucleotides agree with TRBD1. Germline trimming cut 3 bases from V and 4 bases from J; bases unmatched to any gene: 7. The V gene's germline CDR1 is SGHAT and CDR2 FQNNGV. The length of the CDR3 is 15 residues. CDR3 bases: TGTGCCAGCAGCTTGGGACAGGGTTTCGGTTACGAGCAGTACTTC. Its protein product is CASSLGQGFGYEQYF.